The next 10 T cell receptor beta chains were all read from a single sample in a study of T cell changes during pregnancy in multiple sclerosis. Sequencing was performed with immunoSEQ multiplex PCR; in TCRdb, only in-frame clones are kept and a portion is missing. The data show about 60,000 clones, roughly 90% seen once. Source: peripheral blood, taken in the second trimester of pregnancy. The receptors were gathered from a female donor with multiple sclerosis, enrolled in a pregnancy study.

The V gene is TRBV11-2, the J gene TRBJ1-1; 8 positions match TRBD1. This CDR3 is 14 amino acids long. Trimming took 4 bases from V and 5 from J; bases not matched to a gene: 6. The germline V gene has CDR1 SGHAT and CDR2 FQNNGV. The CDR3 coding sequence is TGTGCCAGCAGCTCACAGGGGGAGTCAACTGAAGCTTTCTTT. This gives the protein CASSSQGESTEAFF.

The chain employs TRBV7-2 and TRBJ1-2, with D maybe TRBD1 (6 bases). Germline values: CDR1 SGHTA, CDR2 FQGNSA. This CDR3 comprises 16 residues. Trimming pared 8 bases from V and 8 bases from J, leaving 27 bases between. CDR3 DNA: TGTGCCAGCGGTCTTCGGGGGGGCCCCCGTCGGGGAGGCTACACCTTC. Translating gives CASGLRGGPRRGGYTF.

The V gene is TRBV18, the J gene TRBJ2-1, with a possible D match to TRBD1 (6 bases). Trimming shortened V by 0 bases and J by 7 bases, and 16 bases separated the two germline ends. This CDR3 is built from 16 residues. Germline V lookup: CDR1 KGHSH, CDR2 LQKENI. In DNA form, the CDR3 reads TGTGCCAGCTCACCACCGAGCAGGGGTATGGGTAATGAGCAGTTCTTC. Residues: CASSPPSRGMGNEQFF.

The chain combines TRBV6-5 with TRBJ2-7; the D gene is possibly TRBD1 (5 bases). The CDR3 has 16 amino acids. V gave up 4 bases and J gave up 2 bases, with 18 bases separating them. CDR1 is MNHEY and CDR2 is SVGAGI in the germline V gene. This CDR3 reads CASSFGHALQPYEQYF. The CDR3 DNA follows: TGTGCCAGCAGTTTCGGACACGCCCTACAGCCCTACGAGCAGTACTTC.

The chain has TRBV28 and TRBJ1-2; 7 nucleotides match TRBD1. The length of the CDR3 is 12 residues. V was pared by 0 bases and J by 14 bases, with 6 bases of the junction left unmatched. Germline V CDR1 and CDR2: MDHEN, SYDVKM. The CDR3 DNA follows: TGTGCCAGCAGTTTATGGGAGGGGGCGAGTACCTTC. This encodes CASSLWEGASTF.

The chain is built from TRBV5-5 and TRBJ1-1; weak D call: TRBD1 (6 bases). The germline V and J ends were trimmed by 3 bases and 6 bases, with 12 bases remaining between them. Per germline, CDR1 SGHKS and CDR2 YYEKEE (reference sequence). This CDR3 has 13 residues. CDR3 DNA: TGTGCCAGCAGCTCCTTACAGGGTGCTGAAGCTTTCTTT. As protein: CASSSLQGAEAFF.

The genes are TRBV5-5 and TRBJ2-5; 7 positions agree with TRBD2. Germline V lookup: CDR1 SGHKS, CDR2 YYEKEE (reference sequence). With 0 bases clipped from V and 1 base from J, the junction kept 9 bases outside the gene matches. The CDR3 covers 17 residues. For the CDR3, the DNA is TGTGCCAGCAGCTTGGATCTAGCGGCCATATTCCAAGAGACCCAGTACTTC. Translated: CASSLDLAAIFQETQYF.

This rearrangement joins TRBV6-5 to TRBJ1-2; D remains unclear. Per germline, CDR1 MNHEY and CDR2 SVGAGI. V lost 6 bases, J lost 8 bases, and 13 bases lay in between. This CDR3 has 12 residues. The CDR3 DNA reads TGTGCCAGCAGCCCCAGCGGATGGGGCTACACCTTC. Residues: CASSPSGWGYTF.

The chain couples TRBV27 to TRBJ1-2; maybe TRBD1 (6 bases). This CDR3 has 15 amino acids. Per the germline V gene, CDR1 is MNHEY and CDR2 is SMNVEV (reference sequence). The V end lost 5 bases, the J end lost 1 base, and 14 bases lay between the germline ends. CDR3 bases: TGTGCCAGCAGTCGAACAGGGAGAGGTAACTATGGCTACACCTTC. It codes for CASSRTGRGNYGYTF.

This clone was recorded only once. This rearrangement joins TRBV19 to TRBJ2-3; 12 bases match TRBD2. After removal of 3 bases from V and 2 bases from J, the junction contained 9 bases not matched to a gene. Germline-derived CDR1 and CDR2 are LNHDA and SQIVND (reference sequence). This CDR3 comprises 18 residues. The CDR3 bases are TGTGCCAGTAGTATCCCCACGACTAGCGGGGGCTACACAGATACGCAGTATTTT. Translating it yields CASSIPTTSGGYTDTQYF.